A single sample is the source of the 25 T cell receptor beta chains below, sequenced in a study of control samples from healthy donors and cancer patients. TCRdb's copy holds only in-frame clones and misses some; the assay was immunoSEQ multiplex PCR. The table shows 120,000 to 150,000 clones, with around 86% occurring only once. Sequencing used blood. Receptors were obtained from a man under 40 in good health.

In regard to this clone: The sample carries other DNA sequences with the same CDR3. The V call is TRBV24-1, the J call TRBJ2-5; 10 bases align to TRBD1. The CDR3 length is 15 residues. From germline, CDR1 is KGHDR and CDR2 SFDVKD. V dropped 4 bases and J dropped 5; count of bases not matched to a gene: 6. DNA for the CDR3: TGTGCCACCAGTGACCCGGGACAGGGGAGGGAGACCCAGTACTTC. Translated, it gives CATSDPGQGRETQYF.

The genes are TRBV15 and TRBJ2-2; D unresolved. The CDR3 is made up of 18 amino acids. Per the germline V gene, CDR1 is LNHNV and CDR2 is YYDKDF (reference sequence). V gave up 0 bases and J gave up 7 bases, with 21 bases separating them. The chain's CDR3 is CATSRDSRRTESGGELFF. DNA for the CDR3: TGTGCCACCAGCAGAGATTCCCGCAGGACGGAATCAGGCGGGGAGCTGTTTTTT.

The chain couples TRBV5-4 to TRBJ1-6; TRBD1 matches at 7 bases. J was trimmed by 7 bases and V by 4 bases; bases with no gene match: 5. CDR1 SGHNT and CDR2 YYREEE come from the germline V gene (reference sequence). The CDR3 has 14 amino acids. CDR3 loop: CASSPDRENSPLHF. The CDR3 DNA is TGTGCCAGCAGCCCCGACAGGGAGAATTCACCCCTCCACTTT.

The chain couples TRBV11-2 to TRBJ1-1; D is undetermined. CDR1 SGHAT and CDR2 FQNNGV come from the germline V gene. The CDR3 loop spans 12 amino acids. V was trimmed by 5 bases and J by 3 bases, leaving 7 bases between them. Here the CDR3 DNA reads TGTGCCAGCAGCACCAGCGACACTGAAGCTTTCTTT. Amino acids: CASSTSDTEAFF.

The chain joins TRBV7-3 to TRBJ2-4; tentative D call: TRBD1 (5 bases). Germline V gene sequence: CDR1 SGHTA, CDR2 FQGTGA. The CDR3 is made up of 12 amino acids. Trimming stripped 2 bases from V and 6 bases from J, with 5 bases between. The DNA for the CDR3 is TGTGCCAGCAGCTTACAGGGAAACATTCAGTACTTC. Translation: CASSLQGNIQYF.

On this clone: The junction departs from germline at one end; a sequencing error may be responsible. This sequence joins TRBV29-1 and TRBJ1-2; 9 bases fit TRBD1. The CDR3 is 11 residues long. In germline, CDR1 is SQVTM, CDR2 ANQGSEA. CDR3: CSVAKGQGRHF. The CDR3 nucleotides are TGCAGCGTTGCCAAGGGACAGGGTAGACACTTC.

The chain joins TRBV21-1 to TRBJ2-7; the table assigns TRBD2, which was not confirmed against the DNA. TRBV21-1 is tagged as a pseudogene. The CDR3 covers 15 residues. This CDR3 reads CASSKGPSGSYEQYF. The CDR3 DNA sequence: TGTGCCAGCAGCAAGGGCCCTAGCGGCTCCTACGAGCAGTACTTC.

This chain connects TRBV6-1 to TRBJ1-2, with 7 bases matching TRBD1. Per germline, CDR1 MNHNS and CDR2 SASEGT. The CDR3 totals 17 residues. After removal of 4 bases from V and 0 bases from J, the junction contained 11 bases not matched to a gene. The CDR3 nucleotides are TGTGCCAGCAGTGCCAACCCGGGACAGAGCTCTAACTATGGCTACACCTTC. Protein product: CASSANPGQSSNYGYTF.

The gene calls are TRBV9 and TRBJ1-1, with a weak D call TRBD1 (5 bases). V lost 2 bases and J 1 base, leaving 15 bases between the germline ends. The CDR3 contains 16 residues. Germline CDR1 and CDR2: SGDLS and YYNGEE. For the CDR3, the DNA is TGTGCCAGCAGCGTCCAGGGCCCCGCCGGGAACACTGAAGCTTTCTTT. Amino acids: CASSVQGPAGNTEAFF.

The rearrangement uses TRBV7-6 and TRBJ2-7; 9 bases agree with TRBD2. Germline V lookup: CDR1 SGHVS, CDR2 FNYEAQ. This CDR3 is built from 13 residues. V gave up 5 bases and J gave up 3 bases; unmatched junction bases: 2. The CDR3 DNA follows: TGTGCCAGCAGCCCGACTAGCGGCTACGAGCAGTACTTC. It yields the protein CASSPTSGYEQYF.

The chain joins TRBV2 to TRBJ1-3, with D perhaps matching TRBD1 (6 bases). There are 13 residues in the CDR3. Germline V CDR1 and CDR2: SNHLY, FYNNEI. The ends were cut back, 1 base at V and 9 bases at J, with 10 bases in the middle. The CDR3 loop reads CASSEDREFTIYF. The CDR3 DNA sequence: TGTGCCAGCAGTGAAGACAGGGAGTTCACCATATATTTT.

The CDR3 bases are TGTGCCACCGGGACTAGCGGCACAGATACGCAGTATTTT. Translating gives CATGTSGTDTQYF. The chain links TRBV25-1 to TRBJ2-3, with 10 bases that match TRBD2. CDR3 length equals 13 residues. Germline assignment: CDR1 MGHDK and CDR2 SYGVNS. V gave up 10 bases and J gave up 1 base; unmatched junction bases: 2. The full variable domain, with the rest looked up from reference TRBV25-1 and TRBJ2-3, is EADIYQTPRYLVIGTGKKITLECSQTMGHDKMYWYQQDPGMELHLIHYSYGVNSTEKGDLSSESTVSRIRTEHFPLTLESARPSHTSQYLCATGTSGTDTQYFGPGTRLTVL.

There are a few counts of this clone. The chain has TRBV6-4 and TRBJ1-4; TRBD1 matches at 7 bases. This CDR3 comprises 17 residues. The V segment lost 3 bases and the J segment 7 bases; nucleotides outside the gene matches: 14. CDR1 is MRHNA and CDR2 is SNTAGT in the germline V gene. This CDR3 is CASSDQGQAAHSEKLFF. CDR3 in DNA: TGTGCCAGCAGTGATCAAGGACAGGCCGCCCATAGTGAAAAACTGTTTTTT.

The V gene is TRBV24-1, the J gene TRBJ2-1; D is perhaps TRBD2 (6 bases). The CDR3 loop spans 15 amino acids. Germline lookup yields CDR1 KGHDR and CDR2 SFDVKD. V dropped 5 bases and J dropped 0 bases, with 10 bases sitting between them. In nucleotides, the CDR3 is TGTGCCACCAGTGGGAGGGTTAGCTCCTACAATGAGCAGTTCTTC. The encoded protein is CATSGRVSSYNEQFF.

This clone occurred a few times. V is TRBV5-4 and J is TRBJ2-1, with D perhaps TRBD1 or TRBD2 (5 bases each). The germline V gene has CDR1 SGHNT and CDR2 YYREEE (reference sequence). The ends were cut back, 0 bases at V and 3 bases at J, with 13 bases in the middle. The CDR3 covers 16 residues. CDR3 sequence (DNA): TGTGCCAGCAGCTTGGAGGTTTTGGGGGACTACAATGAGCAGTTCTTC. Its translation: CASSLEVLGDYNEQFF.

The CDR3 DNA reads as TGTGCCAGCAGTTTTTTGGGGACGGAAAATTCACCCCTCCACTTT. Protein: CASSFLGTENSPLHF. V is TRBV27 and J is TRBJ1-6; D is perhaps TRBD1 (5 bases). Trimming left V 3 bases short and J 7 bases short, with 13 bases between. This CDR3 has 15 amino acids. Per germline, CDR1 MNHEY and CDR2 SMNVEV (reference sequence).

The V and J genes are TRBV12-3 or TRBV12-4 and TRBJ1-5, with 8 bases that match TRBD1. The CDR3 runs to 13 residues. J lost 6 bases, V lost 5 bases, and 3 bases had no gene match. CDR3 sequence: CASSTGGGQPQHF. For the CDR3, the DNA is TGTGCCAGCAGTACAGGGGGAGGTCAGCCCCAGCATTTT.

This rearrangement joins TRBV6-1 to TRBJ2-1; D is possibly TRBD2 (5 bases). V lost 1 base to trimming and J lost 0 bases, with 10 bases between them. This CDR3 region has 16 residues. CDR1 is MNHNS, CDR2 SASEGT, per germline. CDR3 protein: CASSEGLAPSYNEQFF. The CDR3 DNA reads as TGTGCCAGCAGTGAAGGCCTAGCTCCCTCCTACAATGAGCAGTTCTTC.

Only one count was recorded for this clone. The chain carries TRBV7-2 and TRBJ1-6; D may be TRBD1 (5 bases). This CDR3 comprises 16 residues. Germline assignment: CDR1 SGHTA and CDR2 FQGNSA. Trimming took 4 bases from V and 1 from J, leaving 11 bases between them. As DNA, the CDR3 is TGTGCCAGCAGCTCCCGACAGCTTTCCTATAATTCACCCCTCCACTTT. This sequence encodes CASSSRQLSYNSPLHF. Full variable domain (outside the CDR3, taken from reference TRBV7-2 and TRBJ1-6): GAGVSQSPSNKVTEKGKDVELRCDPISGHTALYWYRQSLGQGLEFLIYFQGNSAPDKSGLPSDRFSAERTGGSVSTLTIQRTQQEDSAVYLCASSSRQLSYNSPLHFGNGTRLTVT.

This rearrangement joins TRBV6-2 or TRBV6-3 to TRBJ2-3; TRBD2 might be the D (6 bases). Germline CDR1 reads MNHEY; CDR2 reads SVGEGT. The CDR3 is 18 amino acids. V was trimmed by 0 bases and J by 0 bases, leaving 16 bases between them. The CDR3 nucleotides read TGTGCCAGCAGTTACTCGGTAGCGGAGGGGAGAAGCACAGATACGCAGTATTTT. The encoded protein is CASSYSVAEGRSTDTQYF.

J is TRBJ2-1 and V is TRBV7-9; D gene unclear. The CDR3 runs to 12 residues. V was cut by 1 base and J by 9 bases, with 7 bases left in between. Per germline, CDR1 SEHNR and CDR2 FQNEAQ (reference sequence). Here the CDR3 DNA reads TGTGCCAGCAGCTTAGTTCTACCTGAGCAGTTCTTC. Residues: CASSLVLPEQFF.

A single count supports this clone. The rearrangement joins TRBV7-9 to TRBJ2-1; 13 bases are shared with TRBD2. Per the germline V gene, CDR1 is SEHNR and CDR2 is FQNEAQ (reference sequence). V was pared by 8 bases and J by 7 bases, with 8 bases of the junction left unmatched. This CDR3 is built from 15 residues. For the CDR3, the DNA is TGTGCCAGCTCACTAGCGGGAGGGCCAGGGAATGAGCAGTTCTTC. It yields the protein CASSLAGGPGNEQFF. Filled out from reference TRBV7-9 and TRBJ2-1, the complete variable domain reads DTGVSQNPRHKITKRGQNVTFRCDPISEHNRLYWYRQTLGQGPEFLTYFQNEAQLEKSRLLSDRFSAERPKGSFSTLEIQRTEQGDSAMYLCASSLAGGPGNEQFFGPGTRLTVL.

This clone came up a few times. The V and J genes are TRBV10-3 and TRBJ2-7, with D possibly TRBD1 on 6 matching bases. V lost 3 bases and J 0 bases, leaving 18 bases between the germline ends. Germline V CDR1 and CDR2: ENHRY, SYGVKD. This CDR3 region has 17 residues. CDR3 protein: CAISDGNVQGSSYEQYF. CDR3 nucleotide sequence: TGTGCCATCAGTGACGGGAACGTTCAGGGGAGCTCCTACGAGCAGTACTTC.

The chain links TRBV6-2 or TRBV6-3 to TRBJ2-2; 8 bases are shared with TRBD2. Germline V gene data show CDR1 as MNHEY and CDR2 as SVGEGT. J gave up 8 bases and V 4 bases, and 12 bases lay outside the gene matches. CDR3 length: 16 amino acids. As DNA, the CDR3 is TGTGCCAGCAGTTTCGGACTAGCCGCTATTCGGGGGGAGCTGTTTTTT. It yields the protein CASSFGLAAIRGELFF.

This chain connects TRBV4-1 to TRBJ1-4, with 11 bases identical to TRBD1. Germline CDR1 MGHRA, CDR2 YSYEKL. This CDR3 has 15 residues. With V trimmed by 5 bases and J by 7 bases, 6 bases remained unmatched. The CDR3 DNA sequence: TGCGCCAGCAGCAAAAGGACAGGGGGCGGTGAAAAACTGTTTTTT. The encoded protein is CASSKRTGGGEKLFF.